These T cell receptor beta chains were read from a single sample in a study of T cell responses to AZD1222 COVID-19 vaccine. TCRdb's copy holds only in-frame clones and misses some; the assay was immunoSEQ multiplex PCR. The sample carries over 100,000 clones, around 90% recorded once. The specimen was peripheral blood, collected 28 days after the second AZD1222 dose. Receptor source: an adult who received the AZD1222 COVID-19 vaccine. CDR3s include the opening cysteine and the closing phenylalanine or tryptophan. The D gene is left open where the match is weak. The size entry is marked missing in some rows and otherwise reads once, few, many or a size class.

CDR3 protein,CDR3 DNA,J gene,V gene,clone size,D gene
CASKDSGQSNQPQHF,TGTGCCAGTAAGGACTCGGGACAGAGTAATCAGCCCCAGCATTTT,TRBJ1-5,TRBV19,NA,TRBD1
CATVATNEKLFF,TGTGCCACCGTAGCAACTAATGAAAAACTGTTTTTT,TRBJ1-4,TRBV28,once,NA
CASRESRGIGYGYTF,TGTGCCAGCAGGGAGAGCAGGGGGATTGGCTATGGCTACACCTTC,TRBJ1-2,TRBV6-6,few,TRBD1
CASSVGGGQGAHGYTF,TGTGCCAGCAGCGTAGGGGGAGGGCAGGGAGCTCATGGCTACACCTTC,TRBJ1-2,TRBV9,NA,NA
CASSTHGGMNTEAFF,TGTGCCAGTAGTACCCACGGAGGGATGAACACTGAAGCTTTCTTT,TRBJ1-1,TRBV19,NA,NA
CASSQGTGVGGYEQYF,TGTGCCAGCAGCCAAGGGACAGGGGTTGGGGGATACGAGCAGTACTTC,TRBJ2-7,TRBV13,NA,TRBD1
CASSRLPTGFNQPQHF,TGTGCCAGTAGTAGGCTGCCCACAGGGTTCAATCAGCCCCAGCATTTT,TRBJ1-5,TRBV19,NA,NA
CASSQTGHYSGNTIYF,TGTGCCAGCAGCCAAACAGGGCATTACTCTGGAAACACCATATATTTT,TRBJ1-3,TRBV4-2,few,NA
CASSSPTSGTNIQYF,TGTGCCAGCAGTTCGCCGACTAGCGGGACAAACATTCAGTACTTC,TRBJ2-4,TRBV6-2/TRBV6-3,NA,TRBD2
CASSYSFGYYEQYF,TGTGCCAGCAGTTACTCGTTTGGGTACTACGAGCAGTACTTC,TRBJ2-7,TRBV6-5,NA,NA
CASSYGVRGHENTEAFF,TGTGCCAGCAGTTACGGGGTAAGGGGACATGAGAACACTGAAGCTTTCTTT,TRBJ1-1,TRBV6-8,NA,NA
CASSLMANTGELFF,TGTGCCAGCAGCTTAATGGCGAACACCGGGGAGCTGTTTTTT,TRBJ2-2,TRBV11-3,NA,NA
CASSQGGGGAGNTIYF,TGTGCCAGCAGCCAAGGGGGAGGGGGCGCGGGAAACACCATATATTTT,TRBJ1-3,TRBV3-1/TRBV3-2,NA,TRBD1
CASSPAGASYGYTF,TGTGCCAGCAGTCCCGCTGGGGCATCCTATGGCTACACCTTC,TRBJ1-2,TRBV6-6,NA,NA
CSVGRTSTDTQYF,TGCAGCGTTGGACGGACTTCCACAGATACGCAGTATTTT,TRBJ2-3,TRBV29-1,NA,NA